This TCR beta chain was recorded in a study of metastatic and nonmetastatic thyroid tumors. This CDR3 has 14 residues. Germline CDR1 is SGHNT and CDR2 is YYREEE (reference sequence). Trimming took 0 bases from V and 4 from J, leaving 11 bases between them. Thyroid surgery was preceded by no treatment in any patient. This clone showed up many times. Via MiXCR, TCRdb re-called the PCR reads. The table has some 21,000 clones, approximately 14% seen once. V usage is TRBV5-4 and J usage is TRBJ2-7; D may be TRBD2 (5 bases). The sequence derives from a female donor with papillary thyroid cancer or a benign thyroid nodule (not recorded which). Some clones in this sample may be carry-over from other donors' samples. The specimen sequenced was blood. The CDR3 reads CASSLEAGLYEQYF. The CDR3 region has the DNA TGTGCCAGCAGCTTGGAGGCGGGCCTATACGAGCAGTACTTC.